What follows are 12 T cell receptor beta chains derived from one specimen sequenced in a study of blood T cell repertoires in COVID-19. Sequencing used immunoSEQ multiplex PCR; TCRdb keeps in-frame clones, though not all of them. The sample has about 150,000 clones; around 87% are singletons. The sample comprised peripheral blood. Every receptor here comes from a man aged 45-65 years with active COVID-19.

This chain connects TRBV4-3 to TRBJ1-4; 7 nucleotides line up with TRBD1. The CDR3 runs to 18 residues. Germline V gene data show CDR1 as LGHNA and CDR2 as YSLEER. The junction had 15 bases not matched to a gene; V was cut back by 0 bases and J by 8 bases. CDR3 coding DNA: TGCGCCAGCAGCCAAGACCTCGGGACAGTAGGACGTAACGAAAAACTGTTTTTT. It specifies CASSQDLGTVGRNEKLFF.

The chain has TRBV6-4 and TRBJ1-5, with 9 bases fitting TRBD1. V trimming: 6 bases; J trimming: 5 bases; junction bases outside the gene matches: 8. The CDR3 has 15 amino acids. Germline loops: CDR1 MRHNA, CDR2 SNTAGT. Here the CDR3 DNA reads TGTGCCAGCAGCAGACCGGGACAGGGATATCAGCCCCAGCATTTT. This codes for CASSRPGQGYQPQHF.

The chain combines TRBV7-2 with TRBJ1-4; 7 bases fit TRBD1. Germline V gives CDR1 SGHTA, CDR2 FQGNSA. CDR3 length: 15 residues. The V segment lost 1 base and the J segment 7 bases; nucleotides outside the gene matches: 6. The CDR3 DNA sequence: TGTGCCAGCAGCTTAGGGGGACAGAAGGGTGAAAAACTGTTTTTT. It encodes CASSLGGQKGEKLFF.

The rearrangement joins TRBV2 to TRBJ2-5; D is uncertain. The CDR3 is made up of 13 amino acids. The germline V gene has CDR1 SNHLY and CDR2 FYNNEI. Deletions cut 5 bases from V and 5 bases from J, with 12 bases between. This CDR3 reads CASSSLLRETQYF. The CDR3 nucleotides read TGTGCCAGCAGTTCGCTTTTGAGGGAGACCCAGTACTTC.

This chain joins TRBV7-8 and TRBJ2-3; TRBD2 matches 11 bases. The CDR3 contains 17 residues. The junction had 11 bases not matched to a gene; V was cut back by 5 bases and J by 4 bases. Germline V gives CDR1 SGHVS, CDR2 FQNEAQ. The CDR3 here is CASSRLAGGQVADTQYF. The CDR3 DNA sequence: TGTGCCAGCAGCCGATTAGCGGGGGGGCAGGTGGCAGATACGCAGTATTTT. The full variable domain, with the rest looked up from reference TRBV7-8 and TRBJ2-3, is GAGVSQSPRYKVAKRGQDVALRCDPISGHVSLFWYQQALGQGPEFLTYFQNEAQLDKSGLPSDRFFAERPEGSVSTLKIQRTQQEDSAVYLCASSRLAGGQVADTQYFGPGTRLTVL.

This clone was counted a few times. The V and J genes are TRBV3-1 (or the pseudogene TRBV3-2) and TRBJ1-3; D not resolved. Trimming left V 4 bases short and J 9 bases short, with 10 bases between. Germline-derived CDR1 and CDR2 are LGHDT and YNNKEL (reference sequence). This CDR3 is 12 amino acids long. The CDR3 loop is CASSRAYSTIYF. CDR3 bases: TGTGCCAGCAGCCGAGCCTATTCCACCATATATTTT.

This chain uses TRBV27 with TRBJ2-7; 7 bases fit TRBD1. Germline loops: CDR1 MNHEY, CDR2 SMNVEV (reference sequence). The trim removed 3 bases at V and 4 bases at J, leaving 6 bases unmatched. The CDR3 is made up of 14 amino acids. In DNA, the CDR3 is TGTGCCAGCAGTTTGTATCCAGGGGGATACGAGCAGTACTTC. Protein product: CASSLYPGGYEQYF.

J is TRBJ1-6 and V is TRBV11-1; weak D call: TRBD1 (5 bases). V shed 3 bases and J shed 6 bases, with 9 bases lying between them. The CDR3 has 14 amino acids. In germline, CDR1 is SGHAT, CDR2 FQDESV (reference sequence). CDR3 in amino acids: CASSFGHFNSPLHF. The CDR3 DNA sequence: TGTGCCAGCAGCTTTGGACACTTTAATTCACCCCTCCACTTT.

The J gene is TRBJ2-5, the V gene TRBV6-1; D not certain. This CDR3 has 16 residues. Germline CDR1 MNHNS, CDR2 SASEGT. The V end lost 1 base, the J end lost 0 bases, and 12 bases lay between the germline ends. This CDR3 is CASSEGQQSDQETQYF. In DNA, the CDR3 is TGTGCCAGCAGTGAAGGCCAACAGTCAGACCAAGAGACCCAGTACTTC.

Remarks on this clone: Other nucleotide sequences in the sample specify the same CDR3. The CDR3 DNA reads TGCAGTGCTAGATTACAAGAGACCCAGTACTTC. Encoded protein: CSARLQETQYF. The rearrangement links TRBV20-1 to TRBJ2-5; D is undetermined. Germline CDR1 and CDR2: DFQATT and SNEGSKA (reference sequence). The CDR3 is made up of 11 amino acids. The V and J ends lost 2 bases and 2 bases respectively, with 3 bases between them.

The rearrangement links TRBV11-2 to TRBJ2-7, with D maybe TRBD1 (6 bases). V was pared by 2 bases and J by 2 bases, with 10 bases between. Germline V gene data show CDR1 as SGHAT and CDR2 as FQNNGV. The length of the CDR3 is 14 residues. For the CDR3, the DNA is TGTGCCAGCAGCTTAATCCAGGGGACCTACGAGCAGTACTTC. This sequence encodes CASSLIQGTYEQYF.

The chain uses TRBV3-1 (or the pseudogene TRBV3-2) and TRBJ1-2, with D perhaps TRBD1 (5 bases). The germline V gene has CDR1 LGHDT and CDR2 YNNKEL (reference sequence). V lost 0 bases to trimming and J lost 7 bases, with 18 bases between them. The CDR3 consists of 16 residues. The CDR3: CASSQDLAAGGGGYTF. As DNA, the CDR3 is TGTGCCAGCAGCCAAGATCTGGCAGCCGGGGGTGGTGGCTACACCTTC.